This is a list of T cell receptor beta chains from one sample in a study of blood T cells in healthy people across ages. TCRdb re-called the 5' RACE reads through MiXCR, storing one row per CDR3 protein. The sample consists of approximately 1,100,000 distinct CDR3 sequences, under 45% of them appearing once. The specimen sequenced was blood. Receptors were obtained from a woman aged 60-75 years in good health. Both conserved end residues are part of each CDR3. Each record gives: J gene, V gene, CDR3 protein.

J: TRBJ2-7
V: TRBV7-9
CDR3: CASSPTGQSYEQYF

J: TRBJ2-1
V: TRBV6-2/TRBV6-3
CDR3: CASSYSGLAYEQFF

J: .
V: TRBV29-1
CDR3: CSVGSGGGPREQYF

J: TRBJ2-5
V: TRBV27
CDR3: CASSWEQSPSRETQYF

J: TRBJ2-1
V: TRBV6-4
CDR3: CASSDSGLSTYNEQFF

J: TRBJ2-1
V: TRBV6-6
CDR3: CASSPGHDYNEQFF

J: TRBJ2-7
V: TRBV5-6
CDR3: CASSSASGYSSYEQYF

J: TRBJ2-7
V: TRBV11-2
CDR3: CASSRSKLAGVAYEQYF

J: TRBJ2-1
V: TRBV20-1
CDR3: CSASGALAYNEQFF

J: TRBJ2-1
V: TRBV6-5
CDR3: CASSSGTSGSGDEQFF

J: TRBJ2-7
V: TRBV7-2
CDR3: CASSPIAGYYNEQYF

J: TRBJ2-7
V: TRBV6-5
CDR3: CASSFTRTGDYHEQYF

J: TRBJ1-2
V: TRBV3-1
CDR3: CASSGAIYGYTF

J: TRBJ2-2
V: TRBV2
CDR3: CASSRTRENTGELFF

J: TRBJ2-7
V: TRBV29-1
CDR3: CSARVGDRDYEQYF

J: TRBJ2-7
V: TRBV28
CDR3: CACSLMQSSYEQYF